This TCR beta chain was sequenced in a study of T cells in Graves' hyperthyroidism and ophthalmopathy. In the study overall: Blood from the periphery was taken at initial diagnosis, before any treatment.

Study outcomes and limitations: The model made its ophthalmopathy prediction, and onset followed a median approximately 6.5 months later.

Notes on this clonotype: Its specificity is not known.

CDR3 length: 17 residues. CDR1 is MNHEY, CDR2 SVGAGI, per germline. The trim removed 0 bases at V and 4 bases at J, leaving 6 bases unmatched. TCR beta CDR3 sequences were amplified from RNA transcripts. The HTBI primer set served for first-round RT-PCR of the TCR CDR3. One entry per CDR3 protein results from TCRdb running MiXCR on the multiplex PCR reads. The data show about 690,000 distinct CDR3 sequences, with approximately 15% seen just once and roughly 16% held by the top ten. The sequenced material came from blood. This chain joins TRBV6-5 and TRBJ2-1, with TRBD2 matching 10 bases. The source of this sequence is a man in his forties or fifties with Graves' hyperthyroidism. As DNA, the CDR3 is TGTGCCAGCAGTTACTCGGGACTAGCGACCCGGTACAATGAGCAGTTCTTC. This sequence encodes CASSYSGLATRYNEQFF.